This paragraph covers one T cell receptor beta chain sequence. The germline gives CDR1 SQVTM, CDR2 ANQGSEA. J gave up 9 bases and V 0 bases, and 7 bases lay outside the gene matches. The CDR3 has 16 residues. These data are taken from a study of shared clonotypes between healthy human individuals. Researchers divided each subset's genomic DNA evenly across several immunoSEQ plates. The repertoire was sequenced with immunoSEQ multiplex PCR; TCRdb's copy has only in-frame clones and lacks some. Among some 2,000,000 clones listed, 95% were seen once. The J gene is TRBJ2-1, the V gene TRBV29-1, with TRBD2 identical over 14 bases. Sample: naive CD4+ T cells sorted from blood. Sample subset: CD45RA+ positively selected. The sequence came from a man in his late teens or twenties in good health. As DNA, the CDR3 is TGCAGCGTTGAAGAAGAGGGACTAGCGGGAGTTGGTGAGCAGTTCTTC. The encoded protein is CSVEEEGLAGVGEQFF.